The sequence of this T cell receptor (beta chain) was determined in a study of T cells expressing NK-cell markers. Points from the study as a whole: The HCMV specificity of the expanded NKG2C+ T cell clones stayed unresolved. One observes that, in a handful of donors, these clonotypes were also the leading ones within the CD3+CD56-NKG2C+ fraction.

Germline-derived CDR1 and CDR2 are MNHEY and SVGAGI. This CDR3 region has 12 residues. Details on this clonotype: Its target is unknown.

With the 5' RACE reads reprocessed, TCRdb shows one record per CDR3 protein and no DNA. The table lists roughly 380,000 distinct CDR3 sequences, with roughly 5.2% in the top ten. The rearrangement uses TRBV6-5 and TRBJ2-1; TCRdb calls TRBD1, which cannot be checked without DNA. Sequencing was performed on blood T cells: a sorted CD56 or NKG2C T cell subset, CD4+ or CD8+ T cells, or bulk PBMC T cells (not recorded which). This TCR was sampled from a man aged 18-69 years in good health. The CDR3 sequence is CAARDRNNEQFF.